This T cell receptor beta chain was captured by sequencing in a study of control samples from healthy donors and cancer patients. This clone was counted between two and nine times. V was trimmed by 4 bases and J by 3 bases, leaving 4 bases between them. The CDR3 has 11 amino acids. From germline, CDR1 is MNHNY and CDR2 SVGAGI (reference sequence). The repertoire was sequenced with immunoSEQ multiplex PCR; TCRdb's copy has only in-frame clones and lacks some. The table includes about 130,000 clones, 80% to 95% detected once. The receptor was isolated from a man aged 40-49 years in good health. Sequencing was performed on blood. V is TRBV6-6 and J is TRBJ2-7; D gene unclear. The CDR3 loop reads CASSSRYEQYF. The CDR3 nucleotides are TGTGCCAGCAGTTCGCGCTACGAGCAGTACTTC.